A single sample gave rise to the 23 T cell receptor beta chains below, sequenced in a study of CXCR3-negative and CXCR3-positive naive CD8 T cells. No antigen has been identified for these receptors. UMI labels and 5' RACE were used to prepare the TRB cDNA libraries. TCRdb reanalyzed the 5' RACE reads, giving one entry per CDR3 protein sequence and no DNA. This table holds under 150,000 distinct CDR3 sequences. Study conclusions and caveats: CXCR3-positive naive cells had TRB CDR3s that were more hydrophobic than CXCR3-negative naive cells had.

What was sequenced was naive CXCR3+ CD8+ T cells from blood. Indicated subset: CD45RO-CCR7+CD27+CD95- naive CD8+ T cells expressing CXCR3 (TNR3+). Receptors were obtained from a human donor in good health. Some clones in this sample may be carry-over from other donors' samples.

The V gene is TRBV7-9, the J gene TRBJ1-1. This CDR3 comprises 16 residues. Looked up from germline, CDR1 is SEHNR and CDR2 is FQNEAQ (reference sequence). CDR3: CASSLPLGSGSTEAFF.

This chain connects TRBV10-3 to TRBJ1-3; without DNA, the TCRdb call of TRBD1 cannot be checked. Germline CDR1 and CDR2: ENHRY and SYGVKD. This CDR3 has 17 amino acids. The CDR3 loop is CAISGATVEVSGNTIYF.

The chain is built from TRBV28 and TRBJ2-2; as DNA is missing, the TRBD1 call by TCRdb cannot be tested. Per the germline V gene, CDR1 is MDHEN and CDR2 is SYDVKM. The CDR3 length is 16 residues. The CDR3 sequence is CASSLSRGMNTGELFF. The complete variable domain, with remaining parts taken from reference TRBV28 and TRBJ2-2, reads DVKVTQSSRYLVKRTGEKVFLECVQDMDHENMFWYRQDPGLGLRLIYFSYDVKMKEKGDIPEGYSVSREKKERFSLILESASTNQTSMYLCASSLSRGMNTGELFFGEGSRLTVL.

This sequence joins TRBV7-7 and TRBJ2-5; TCRdb returns TRBD1, unconfirmable since there is no DNA. This CDR3 has 17 residues. Germline assignment: CDR1 SSHAT and CDR2 FNYEAQ (reference sequence). The CDR3 loop is CASSLARGEHYQETQYF. The full variable domain, in which reference TRBV7-7 and TRBJ2-5 provide the parts outside the CDR3, is GAGVSQSPRYKVTKRGQDVTLRCDPISSHATLYWYQQALGQGPEFLTYFNYEAQPDKSGLPSDRFSAERPEGSISTLTIQRTEQRDSAMYRCASSLARGEHYQETQYFGPGTRLLVL.

The chain carries TRBV29-1 and TRBJ2-4; TCRdb outputs TRBD2, but without DNA this stays unchecked. CDR3 length: 14 amino acids. Germline loops: CDR1 SQVTM, CDR2 ANQGSEA. CDR3 sequence reads: CSVEDPREDNIQYF. Complete variable domain (other parts from reference TRBV29-1 and TRBJ2-4): SAVISQKPSRDICQRGTSLTIQCQVDSQVTMMFWYRQQPGQSLTLIATANQGSEATYESGFVIDKFPISRPNLTFSTLTVSNMSPEDSSIYLCSVEDPREDNIQYFGAGTRLSVL.

The chain joins TRBV27 to TRBJ1-5; no DNA is available, so the TRBD1 call from TCRdb remains unchecked. CDR3 size: 15 residues. In germline, CDR1 is MNHEY, CDR2 SMNVEV (reference sequence). Here the CDR3 reads CASSLQGYSNQPQHF.

V is TRBV29-1 and J is TRBJ1-2; TCRdb gives TRBD1 as the D gene, but with no DNA this cannot be confirmed. This CDR3 is 16 amino acids long. CDR1 and CDR2 from the germline V gene are SQVTM and ANQGSEA. The CDR3 sequence: CSVEDPAGQGNYGYTF. Using reference TRBV29-1 and TRBJ1-2 for the parts outside the CDR3, the full variable domain is SAVISQKPSRDICQRGTSLTIQCQVDSQVTMMFWYRQQPGQSLTLIATANQGSEATYESGFVIDKFPISRPNLTFSTLTVSNMSPEDSSIYLCSVEDPAGQGNYGYTFGSGTRLTVV.

V gene TRBV4-1 combines with J gene TRBJ1-5; TCRdb calls TRBD1, which cannot be checked without DNA. CDR1 is MGHRA, CDR2 YSYEKL, per germline. The CDR3 has 15 amino acids. CDR3 loop: CASSPGQGLISPQHF.

This chain connects TRBV7-2 to TRBJ1-5. In germline, CDR1 is SGHTA, CDR2 FQGNSA. The CDR3 is made up of 12 amino acids. CDR3 in amino acids: CASSSDSVAQHF.

J is TRBJ2-5 and V is TRBV20-1; TCRdb selects TRBD1, and the lack of DNA leaves this call unchecked. The CDR3 is 14 residues long. Germline lookup yields CDR1 DFQATT and CDR2 SNEGSKA (reference sequence). CDR3 amino acids: CSARDLDTQETQYF.

The chain carries TRBV11-2 and TRBJ1-5. This CDR3 comprises 16 residues. Germline CDR1 reads SGHAT; CDR2 reads FQNNGV. CDR3 region: CASSFSPISANQPQHF.

This chain connects TRBV28 to TRBJ2-7; without DNA, the TCRdb call of TRBD1 cannot be checked. Germline V gives CDR1 MDHEN, CDR2 SYDVKM. CDR3 size: 14 residues. CDR3 sequence: CASSPAHAAYEQYF.

This chain joins TRBV6-5 and TRBJ2-1; lacking DNA, the TRBD1 call made by TCRdb goes unchecked. The CDR3 sequence is 13 residues long. Germline V gene sequence: CDR1 MNHEY, CDR2 SVGAGI. The CDR3 reads CASSYGGANEQFF.

The chain couples TRBV15 to TRBJ1-1. The CDR3 totals 16 residues. CDR1 and CDR2 from the germline V gene are LNHNV and YYDKDF (reference sequence). CDR3 sequence reads: CATSGGIRNGIPEAFF.

This chain joins TRBV7-6 and TRBJ2-7. This CDR3 region has 16 residues. Germline V CDR1 and CDR2: SGHVS, FNYEAQ. The CDR3 loop reads CASSLDGVISPYGQYF.

CDR3: CASSSVPGGGYNEQFF. The chain uses TRBV5-1 and TRBJ2-1; the D call from TCRdb, TRBD1, cannot be confirmed without DNA. The CDR3 totals 16 residues. Germline V gene data show CDR1 as SGHRS and CDR2 as YFSETQ.

The J gene is TRBJ2-2, the V gene TRBV15. This CDR3 comprises 15 residues. Per germline, CDR1 LNHNV and CDR2 YYDKDF (reference sequence). The chain's CDR3 is CATSPTDSNTGELFF.

The V and J genes are TRBV7-2 and TRBJ2-7; TCRdb selects TRBD2, and the lack of DNA leaves this call unchecked. CDR3 length: 14 amino acids. Per the germline V gene, CDR1 is SGHTA and CDR2 is FQGNSA. This chain's CDR3 is CASSSWGGWNEQYF.

Here the CDR3 reads CSVAADPLGQYF. The chain employs TRBV29-1 and TRBJ2-7; TCRdb calls TRBD1, which cannot be checked without DNA. The CDR3 spans 12 residues. CDR1 and CDR2 (germline): SQVTM, ANQGSEA.

The rearrangement links TRBV7-2 to TRBJ2-3; as DNA is missing, the TRBD2 call by TCRdb cannot be tested. This CDR3 has 17 residues. The germline V gene has CDR1 SGHTA and CDR2 FQGNSA. The CDR3 sequence: CASSFSGLGVRTDTQYF.

The gene calls are TRBV5-1 and TRBJ2-1. The CDR3 is made up of 12 amino acids. The germline V gene encodes CDR1 SGHRS and CDR2 YFSETQ. Here the CDR3 reads CASSFGVSEQFF.

The CDR3 protein is CASSQVQWLEQFF. V and J are TRBV4-1 and TRBJ2-1. The CDR3 has 13 residues. The germline gives CDR1 MGHRA, CDR2 YSYEKL.

The chain recombines TRBV7-9 with TRBJ2-1; checking the TCRdb D call of TRBD1 is not possible without DNA. Germline CDR1 is SEHNR and CDR2 is FQNEAQ (reference sequence). There are 14 residues in the CDR3. Here the CDR3 reads CASSLGQNYNEQFF.